The sequence of this T cell receptor beta chain was determined in a study of early T cells in non-severe SARS-CoV-2 infection (dated by TCRdb to the early 2020s). At the level of the whole study: Bulk RNA from unsorted whole blood was used for TCR sequencing, so alpha and beta chains could not be paired. General findings and caveats noted by the study authors: VDJdb matching was skewed toward anti-spike CD8 responses and likely underestimated virus-specific expansions, missing private and CD4 specificities.

This was a case-control study nested in a cohort of healthcare workers in London, UK, who had nasopharyngeal swab PCR tests and blood samples taken every week. Between 23 and 31 March 2020, the week of the UK lockdown, healthcare workers were enrolled and then followed up weekly for as long as 16 weeks. Reading the germline V gene (reference sequence) gives CDR1 DFQATT and CDR2 SNEGSKA. From its cysteine to its phenylalanine, the CDR3 spans 15 amino acids. Of all the DNA, just the CDR3 is kept, 45 bases in frame from base 1. From V the trimming removes 1 base and from J it removes 4 bases, while the gene matches leave 4 bases of the junction unaccounted for. To prepare the library, 5' RACE was applied. The sequencing machine was a NextSeq 500. Unique molecular identifiers were attached to individual cDNA molecules in the TCR library protocol so that sequencing error and PCR bias could be corrected. Sequencing covered both TCR alpha and beta chains, and within each sample the abundances of alpha and beta sequences were tightly co-correlated. The study's processing was this. Decombinator V4 was used to annotate the V gene, J gene and CDR3 of the TCR sequences. Expanded TCRs were defined as changing significantly between any two time points under a Poisson model with p below 0.0001. TCR abundances were normalised to the total number of TCRs sequenced per sample and were expressed as counts per million. TRAV1-2 paired with TRAJ12, TRAJ20 or TRAJ33 defined MAIT TCRs, while TRAV10 paired with TRAJ18 defined iNKT TCRs. VDJdb, accessed on 1 November 2021, was searched for TCRs annotated for CMV, EBV and SARS-CoV-2, and TCRs annotated for more than one antigen were excluded. TCRdb ran its own pipeline on the public reads, namely fastp trimming at Q25 and MiXCR clone calling, and kept in-frame beta chains. Every entry covers one CDR3 protein and lists the most common genes and DNA from its rows. TCRdb assigned the V and J calls; the authors' analysis was not used. For this sample the table gives over 55,000 distinct CDR3 sequences, of which about an eighth were detected only once. Roughly 1.2% of the sample rests with the top ten.

This clonotype was observed at least ten times. Its antigen target is currently unknown. No much larger clonotype is one base removed from it; base qualities were not supplied. Rearrangement joined TRBV20-1 to TRBJ2-1, with 10 bases aligning to TRBD2. This clonotype was obtained from an adult who was a healthcare worker with PCR-confirmed SARS-CoV-2 infection or an uninfected control (not recorded which). Specimen: whole blood. At the DNA level, the sequence is TGCAGTGCTAGAGGGGGACTAGCGTTTTACAATGAGCAGTTCTTC. Its amino acids are CSARGGLAFYNEQFF.